This record concerns one T cell receptor (beta chain) sequence. Its specificity is unknown. Germline values: CDR1 SGHAT, CDR2 FQNNGV. The CDR3 runs to 16 residues. Trimming removed 3 bases at V and 3 bases at J, with 14 bases between. This sample stems from a study of cytomegalovirus exposure and HLA in healthy donors. With 60 Vbeta and 13 Jbeta primers, the PCR was carried out. Data came from immunoSEQ multiplex PCR; TCRdb stores just in-frame clones and leaves some out. There are around 100,000 clones in the sample, with approximately 0.6% held by the top ten. General study findings and limits: Specificity for CMV antigens was confirmed in vitro for a few of the CMV-associated chains.

This rearrangement joins TRBV11-2 to TRBJ2-2; possibly TRBD2 for D (6 bases). The source is a man between 45 and 60 years old in good health and CMV-seronegative. The sequencing input was PBMCs. In DNA form, the CDR3 reads TGTGCCAGCAGCTTCGGGACGGGGGTCGACACCGGGGAGCTGTTTTTT. Its protein product is CASSFGTGVDTGELFF.